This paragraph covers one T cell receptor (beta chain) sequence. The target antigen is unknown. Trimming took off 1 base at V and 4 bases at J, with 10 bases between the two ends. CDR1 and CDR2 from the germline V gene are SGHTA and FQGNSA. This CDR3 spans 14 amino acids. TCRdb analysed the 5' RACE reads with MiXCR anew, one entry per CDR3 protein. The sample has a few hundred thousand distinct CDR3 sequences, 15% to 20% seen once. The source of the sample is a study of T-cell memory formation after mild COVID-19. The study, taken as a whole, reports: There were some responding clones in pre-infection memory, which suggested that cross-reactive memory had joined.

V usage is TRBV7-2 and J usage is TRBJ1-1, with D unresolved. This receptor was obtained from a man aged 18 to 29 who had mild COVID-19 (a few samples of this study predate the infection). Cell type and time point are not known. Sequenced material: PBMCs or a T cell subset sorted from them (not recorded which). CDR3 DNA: TGTGCCAGCAGCTTAGTCCCAGTTTCCACTGAAGCTTTCTTT. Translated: CASSLVPVSTEAFF.